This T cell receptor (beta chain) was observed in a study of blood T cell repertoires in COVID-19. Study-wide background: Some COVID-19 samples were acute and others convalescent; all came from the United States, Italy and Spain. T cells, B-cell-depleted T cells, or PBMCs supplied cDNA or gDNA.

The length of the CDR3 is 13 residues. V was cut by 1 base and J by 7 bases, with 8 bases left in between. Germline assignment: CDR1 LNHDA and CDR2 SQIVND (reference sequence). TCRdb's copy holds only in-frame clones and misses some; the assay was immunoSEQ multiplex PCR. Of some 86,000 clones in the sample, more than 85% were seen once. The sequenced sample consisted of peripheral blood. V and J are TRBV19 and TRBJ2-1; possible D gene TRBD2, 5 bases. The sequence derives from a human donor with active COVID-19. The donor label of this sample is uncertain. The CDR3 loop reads CASSIVGDNEQFF. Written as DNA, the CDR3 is TGTGCCAGTAGTATAGTCGGGGATAATGAGCAGTTCTTC.